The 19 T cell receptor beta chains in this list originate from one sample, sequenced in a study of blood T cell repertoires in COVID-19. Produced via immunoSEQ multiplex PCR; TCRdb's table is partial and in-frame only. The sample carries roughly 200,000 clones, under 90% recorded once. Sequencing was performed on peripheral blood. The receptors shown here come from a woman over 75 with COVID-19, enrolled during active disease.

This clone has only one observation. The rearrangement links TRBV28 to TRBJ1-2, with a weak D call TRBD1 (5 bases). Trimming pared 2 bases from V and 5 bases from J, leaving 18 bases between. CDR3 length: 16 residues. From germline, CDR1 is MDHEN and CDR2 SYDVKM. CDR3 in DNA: TGTGCCAGCAGTTTAGAGTCCGGGGGACCGTGGTATGGCTACACCTTC. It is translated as CASSLESGGPWYGYTF.

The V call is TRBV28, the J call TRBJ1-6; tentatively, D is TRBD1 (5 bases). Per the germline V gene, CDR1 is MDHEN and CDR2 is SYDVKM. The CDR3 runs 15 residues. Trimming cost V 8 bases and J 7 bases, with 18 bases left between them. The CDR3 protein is CASSWGRASNSPLHF. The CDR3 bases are TGTGCCAGCTCTTGGGGGAGGGCATCCAATTCACCCCTCCACTTT.

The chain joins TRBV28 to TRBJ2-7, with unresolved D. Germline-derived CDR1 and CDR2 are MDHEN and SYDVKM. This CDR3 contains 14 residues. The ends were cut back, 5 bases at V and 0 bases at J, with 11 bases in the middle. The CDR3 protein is CASSIPHSSYEQYF. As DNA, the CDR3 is TGTGCCAGCAGTATCCCCCATTCCTCCTACGAGCAGTACTTC.

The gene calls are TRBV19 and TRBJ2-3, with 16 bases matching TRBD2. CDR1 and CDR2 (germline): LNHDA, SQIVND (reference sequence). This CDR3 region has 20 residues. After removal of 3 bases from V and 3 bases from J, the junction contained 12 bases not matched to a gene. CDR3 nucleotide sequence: TGTGCCAGTAGTATGAGTTCCCCGGGACTAGCGGGGGGGCTTACAGATACGCAGTATTTT. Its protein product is CASSMSSPGLAGGLTDTQYF.

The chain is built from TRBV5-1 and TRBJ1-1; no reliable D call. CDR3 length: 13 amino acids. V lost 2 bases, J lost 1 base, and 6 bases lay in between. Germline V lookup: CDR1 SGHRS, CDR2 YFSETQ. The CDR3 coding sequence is TGCGCCAGCAGCTTACATTCGAACACTGAAGCTTTCTTT. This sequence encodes CASSLHSNTEAFF.

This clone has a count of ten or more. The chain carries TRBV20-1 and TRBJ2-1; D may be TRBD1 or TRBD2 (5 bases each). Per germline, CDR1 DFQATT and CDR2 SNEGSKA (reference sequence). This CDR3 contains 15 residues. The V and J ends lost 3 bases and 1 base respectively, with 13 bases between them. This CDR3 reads CSASGAGISYNEQFF. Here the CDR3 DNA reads TGCAGTGCTAGTGGGGCGGGTATATCCTACAATGAGCAGTTCTTC.

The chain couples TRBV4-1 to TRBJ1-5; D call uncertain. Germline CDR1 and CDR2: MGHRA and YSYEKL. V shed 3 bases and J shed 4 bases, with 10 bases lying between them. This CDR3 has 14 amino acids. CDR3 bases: TGCGCCAGCAGCCAGGAGCGTGGGAATCAGCCCCAGCATTTT. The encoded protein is CASSQERGNQPQHF.

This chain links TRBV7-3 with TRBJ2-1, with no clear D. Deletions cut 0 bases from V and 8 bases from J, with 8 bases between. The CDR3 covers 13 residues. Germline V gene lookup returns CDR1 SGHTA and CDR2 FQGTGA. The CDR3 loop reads CASSLTVGDEQFF. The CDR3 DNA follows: TGTGCCAGCAGCTTAACCGTGGGCGATGAGCAGTTCTTC. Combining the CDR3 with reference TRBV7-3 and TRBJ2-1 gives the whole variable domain GAGVSQTPSNKVTEKGKYVELRCDPISGHTALYWYRQSLGQGPEFLIYFQGTGAADDSGLPNDRFFAVRPEGSVSTLKIQRTERGDSAVYLCASSLTVGDEQFFGPGTRLTVL.

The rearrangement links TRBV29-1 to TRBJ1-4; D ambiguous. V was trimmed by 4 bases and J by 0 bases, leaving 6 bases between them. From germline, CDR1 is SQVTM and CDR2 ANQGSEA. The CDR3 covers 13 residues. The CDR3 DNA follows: TGCAGCGTTGCCCTTGCAACTAATGAAAAACTGTTTTTT. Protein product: CSVALATNEKLFF.

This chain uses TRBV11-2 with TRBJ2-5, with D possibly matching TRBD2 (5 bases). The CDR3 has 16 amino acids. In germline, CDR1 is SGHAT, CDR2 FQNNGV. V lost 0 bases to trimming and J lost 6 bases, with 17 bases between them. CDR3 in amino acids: CASSLERALGSKTQYF. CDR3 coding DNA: TGTGCCAGCAGCTTAGAGAGGGCGTTGGGGTCGAAGACCCAGTACTTC.

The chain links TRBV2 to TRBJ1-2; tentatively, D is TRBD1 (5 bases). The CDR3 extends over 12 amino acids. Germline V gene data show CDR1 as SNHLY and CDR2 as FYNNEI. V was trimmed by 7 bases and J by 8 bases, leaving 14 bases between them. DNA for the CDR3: TGTGCCAGCACCCGCTCTGGGGGGGGCTACACCTTC. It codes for CASTRSGGGYTF.

CDR3 in amino acids: CASSPQAGGSTEAFF. In nucleotides, the CDR3 is TGTGCCAGCAGCCCTCAGGCGGGGGGGAGCACTGAAGCTTTCTTT. V usage is TRBV3-1 (or the pseudogene TRBV3-2) and J usage is TRBJ1-1; tentative D call: TRBD1 (5 bases). The CDR3 length is 15 residues. Trimming pared 4 bases from V and 4 bases from J, leaving 16 bases between. Germline CDR1 is LGHDT and CDR2 is YNNKEL (reference sequence).

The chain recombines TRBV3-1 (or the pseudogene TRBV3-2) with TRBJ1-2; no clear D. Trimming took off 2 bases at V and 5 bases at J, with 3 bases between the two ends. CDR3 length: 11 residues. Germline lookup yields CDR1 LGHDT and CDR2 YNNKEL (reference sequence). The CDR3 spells CASSQQYGYTF. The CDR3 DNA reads TGTGCCAGCAGCCAACAGTATGGCTACACCTTC.

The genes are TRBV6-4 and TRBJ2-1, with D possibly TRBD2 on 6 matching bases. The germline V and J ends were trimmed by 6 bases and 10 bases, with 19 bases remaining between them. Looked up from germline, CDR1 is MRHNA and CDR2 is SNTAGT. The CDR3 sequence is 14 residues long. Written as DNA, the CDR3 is TGTGCCAGCAGCGCCGGGACTTCTTCCACGGAGCAGTTCTTC. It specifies CASSAGTSSTEQFF.

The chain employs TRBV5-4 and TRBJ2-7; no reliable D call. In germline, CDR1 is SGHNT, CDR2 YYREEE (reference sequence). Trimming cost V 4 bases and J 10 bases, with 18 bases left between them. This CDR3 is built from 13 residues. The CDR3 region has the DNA TGTGCCAGCAGCCCGGCGGCAATGACTCCTCAGTACTTC. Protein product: CASSPAAMTPQYF. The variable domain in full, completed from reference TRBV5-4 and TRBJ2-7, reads ETGVTQSPTHLIKTRGQQVTLRCSSQSGHNTVSWYQQALGQGPQFIFQYYREEENGRGNFPPRFSGLQFPNYSSELNVNALELDDSALYLCASSPAAMTPQYFGPGTRLTVT.

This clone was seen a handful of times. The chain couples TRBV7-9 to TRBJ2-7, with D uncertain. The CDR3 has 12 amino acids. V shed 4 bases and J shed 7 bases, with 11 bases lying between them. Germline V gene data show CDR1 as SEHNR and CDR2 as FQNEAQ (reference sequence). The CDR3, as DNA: TGTGCCAGCAGCTCAGTGGGCCGGGAGCAGTACTTC. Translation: CASSSVGREQYF.

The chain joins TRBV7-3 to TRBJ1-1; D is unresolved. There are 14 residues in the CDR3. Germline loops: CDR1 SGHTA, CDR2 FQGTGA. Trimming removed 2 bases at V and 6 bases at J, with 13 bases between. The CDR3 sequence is CASSLSSGSAEAFF. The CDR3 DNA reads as TGTGCCAGCAGCTTATCGTCGGGGTCCGCTGAAGCTTTCTTT. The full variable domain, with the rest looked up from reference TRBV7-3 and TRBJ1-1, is GAGVSQTPSNKVTEKGKYVELRCDPISGHTALYWYRQSLGQGPEFLIYFQGTGAADDSGLPNDRFFAVRPEGSVSTLKIQRTERGDSAVYLCASSLSSGSAEAFFGQGTRLTVV.

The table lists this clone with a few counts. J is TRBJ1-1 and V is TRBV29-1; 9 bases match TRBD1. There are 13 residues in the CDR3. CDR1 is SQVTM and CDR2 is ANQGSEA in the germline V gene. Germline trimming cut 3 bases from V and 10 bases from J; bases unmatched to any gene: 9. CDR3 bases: TGCAGCGTTGAGGACTTACAGGGGGCTACAGCTTTCTTT. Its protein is CSVEDLQGATAFF. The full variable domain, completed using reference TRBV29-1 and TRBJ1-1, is SAVISQKPSRDICQRGTSLTIQCQVDSQVTMMFWYRQQPGQSLTLIATANQGSEATYESGFVIDKFPISRPNLTFSTLTVSNMSPEDSSIYLCSVEDLQGATAFFGQGTRLTVV.

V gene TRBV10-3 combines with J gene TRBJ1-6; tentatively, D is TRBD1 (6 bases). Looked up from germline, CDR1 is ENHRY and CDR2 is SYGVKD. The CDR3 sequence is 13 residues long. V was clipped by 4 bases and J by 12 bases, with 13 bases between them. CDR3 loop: CAISARDTQPLHF. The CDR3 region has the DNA TGTGCCATCAGTGCTAGGGACACACAACCCCTCCACTTT.